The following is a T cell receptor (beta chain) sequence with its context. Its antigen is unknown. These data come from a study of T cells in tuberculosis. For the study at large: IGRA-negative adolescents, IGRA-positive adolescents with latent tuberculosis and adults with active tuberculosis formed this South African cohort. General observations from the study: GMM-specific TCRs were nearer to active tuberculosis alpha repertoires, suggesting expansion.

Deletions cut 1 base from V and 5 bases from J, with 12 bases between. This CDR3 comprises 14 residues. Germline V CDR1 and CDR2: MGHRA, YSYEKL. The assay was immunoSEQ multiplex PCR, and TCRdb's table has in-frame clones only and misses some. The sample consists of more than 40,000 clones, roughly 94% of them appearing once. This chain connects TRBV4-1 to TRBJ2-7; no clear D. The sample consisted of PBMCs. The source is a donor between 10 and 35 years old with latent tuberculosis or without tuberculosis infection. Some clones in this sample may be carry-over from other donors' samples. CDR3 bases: TGCGCCAGCAGCCAAGGGAGAGGAACGGACGAGCAGTACTTC. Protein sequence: CASSQGRGTDEQYF.